This T cell receptor beta chain originates from a study of metastatic and nonmetastatic thyroid tumors. Study observations and caveats: In blood and tumor, TCR beta diversity was reportedly significantly higher in malignant thyroid tumors than in benign nodules.

Until they underwent thyroid surgery, no patient had received any treatment. This CDR3 has 13 amino acids. Trimming removed 6 bases from V and 3 bases from J, with 12 bases in between. Per the germline V gene, CDR1 is MNHNS and CDR2 is SASEGT. How the authors handled the data: A classifier for distant metastasis in papillary thyroid cancer was constructed using CDR3 differences observed across clinicopathological groups. TCRdb ran MiXCR on the PCR reads. V and J calls and clone size were set by TCRdb, not the authors. Of approximately 79,000 clones in the sample, 7.5% to 9% were seen once. A note on this clone: What it recognizes is unknown.

The sequence came from a female donor with papillary thyroid cancer or a benign thyroid nodule (not recorded which). Some clones in this sample may be carry-over from other donors' samples. The sequenced sample consisted of blood. The V call is TRBV6-1, the J call TRBJ2-7, with D unclear. CDR3 residues: CASSPMKGYEQYF. The CDR3 nucleotides are TGTGCCAGCAGCCCTATGAAAGGCTACGAGCAGTACTTC.